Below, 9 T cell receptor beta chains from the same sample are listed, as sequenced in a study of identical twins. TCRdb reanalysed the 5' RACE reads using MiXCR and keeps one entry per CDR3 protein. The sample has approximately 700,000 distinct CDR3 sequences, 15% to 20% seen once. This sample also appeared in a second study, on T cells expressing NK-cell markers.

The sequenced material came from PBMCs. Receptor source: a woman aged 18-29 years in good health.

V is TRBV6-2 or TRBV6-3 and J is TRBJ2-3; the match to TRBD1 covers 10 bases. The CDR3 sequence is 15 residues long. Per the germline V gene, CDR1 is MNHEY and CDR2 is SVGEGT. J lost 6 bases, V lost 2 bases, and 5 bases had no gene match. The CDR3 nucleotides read TGTGCCAGCAGTTACGGGGGACAGGGGTTGGATACGCAGTATTTT. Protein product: CASSYGGQGLDTQYF.

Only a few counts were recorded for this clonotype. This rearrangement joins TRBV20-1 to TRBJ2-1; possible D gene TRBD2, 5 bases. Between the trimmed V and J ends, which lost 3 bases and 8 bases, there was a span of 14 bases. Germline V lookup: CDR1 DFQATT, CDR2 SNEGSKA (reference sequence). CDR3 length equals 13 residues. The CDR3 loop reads CSASERLRDEQFF. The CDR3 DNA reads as TGCAGTGCTAGTGAGAGGCTGAGGGATGAGCAGTTCTTC.

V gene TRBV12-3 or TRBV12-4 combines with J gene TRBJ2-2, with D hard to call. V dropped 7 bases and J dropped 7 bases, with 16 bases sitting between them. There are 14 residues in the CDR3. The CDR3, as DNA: TGTGCCAGCACCCCCACAAGGGCAGGCGGGGAGCTGTTTTTT. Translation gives CASTPTRAGGELFF.

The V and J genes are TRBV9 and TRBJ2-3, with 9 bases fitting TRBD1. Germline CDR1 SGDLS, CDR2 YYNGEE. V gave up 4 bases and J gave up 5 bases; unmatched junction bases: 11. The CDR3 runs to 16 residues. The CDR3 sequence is CASSLRDRVRRDTQYF. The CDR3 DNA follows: TGTGCCAGCAGCCTCCGGGACAGGGTTCGTAGAGATACGCAGTATTTT.

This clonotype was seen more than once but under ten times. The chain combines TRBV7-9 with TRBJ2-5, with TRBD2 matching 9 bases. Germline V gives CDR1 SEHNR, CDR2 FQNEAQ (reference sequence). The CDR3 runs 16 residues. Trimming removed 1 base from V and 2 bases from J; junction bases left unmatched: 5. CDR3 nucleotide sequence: TGTGCCAGCAGCTTAGGTCCTAGCGGGAATCAAGAGACCCAGTACTTC. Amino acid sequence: CASSLGPSGNQETQYF.

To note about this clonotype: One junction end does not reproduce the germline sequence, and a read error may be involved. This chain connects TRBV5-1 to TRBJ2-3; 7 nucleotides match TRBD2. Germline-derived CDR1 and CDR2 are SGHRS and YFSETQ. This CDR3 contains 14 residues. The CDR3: CASILGGATDTQYF. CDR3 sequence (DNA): TGCGCCAGCATCTTGGGAGGGGCCACAGATACGCAGTATTTT. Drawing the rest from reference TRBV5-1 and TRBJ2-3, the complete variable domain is KAGVTQTPRYLIKTRGQQVTLSCSPISGHRSVSWYQQTPGQGLQFLFEYFSETQRNKGNFPGRFSGRQFSNSRSEMNVSTLELGDSALYLCASILGGATDTQYFGPGTRLTVL.

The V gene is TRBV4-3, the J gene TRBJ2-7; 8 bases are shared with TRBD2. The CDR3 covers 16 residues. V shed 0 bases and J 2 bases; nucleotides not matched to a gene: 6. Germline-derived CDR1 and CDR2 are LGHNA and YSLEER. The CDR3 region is CASSQEMTSVAYEQYF. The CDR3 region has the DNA TGCGCCAGCAGCCAAGAAATGACTAGCGTAGCCTACGAGCAGTACTTC.

CDR3 region: CASSPEDTLNTEAFF. CDR3 bases: TGCGCCAGCAGCCCGGAGGACACTTTGAACACTGAAGCTTTCTTT. The chain links TRBV5-1 to TRBJ1-1, with D perhaps TRBD1 (5 bases). Germline V gene data show CDR1 as SGHRS and CDR2 as YFSETQ. This CDR3 has 15 amino acids. V was shortened by 4 bases and J by 0 bases, with 13 bases between the two germline ends.

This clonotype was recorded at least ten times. The CDR3: CASSLGALGQGYPRGSYNEQFF. The DNA for the CDR3 is TGTGCCAGCAGCTTGGGCGCCTTGGGACAGGGCTACCCCCGGGGCTCCTACAATGAGCAGTTCTTC. The gene calls are TRBV5-4 and TRBJ2-1; 9 nucleotides align to TRBD1. Germline V gene sequence: CDR1 SGHNT, CDR2 YYREEE (reference sequence). With 0 bases clipped from V and 0 bases from J, the junction kept 19 bases outside the gene matches. The CDR3 is 22 amino acids.